A single sample is the source of the 26 T cell receptor beta chains below, sequenced in a study of OX40 agonist ivuxolimab in advanced cancers. Data came from immunoSEQ multiplex PCR; TCRdb stores just in-frame clones and leaves some out. The sample holds roughly 77,000 clones, about 90% seen once. Sequencing was performed on CD4+ or CD8+ T cells sorted from blood, taken in a trial of the OX40 agonist ivuxolimab. Receptors originate from an adult with an advanced solid tumor such as melanoma, head and neck, liver or kidney cancer.

CDR3 residues: CAISLDRGSYEQYF. The CDR3 DNA sequence: TGTGCCATCAGTCTGGACAGGGGATCCTACGAGCAGTACTTC. The rearrangement uses TRBV10-3 and TRBJ2-7; 9 nucleotides match TRBD1. The CDR3 has 14 residues. J gave up 1 base and V 5 bases, and 3 bases lay outside the gene matches. Germline CDR1 reads ENHRY; CDR2 reads SYGVKD.

V and J are TRBV27 and TRBJ2-7, with TRBD2 as a possible D gene (6 bases). Trimming took 0 bases from V and 3 from J, leaving 15 bases between them. The CDR3 runs to 16 residues. Germline loops: CDR1 MNHEY, CDR2 SMNVEV (reference sequence). CDR3 residues: CASSLSTRSGGYEQYF. The CDR3 bases are TGTGCCAGCAGTTTATCGACTAGGAGCGGTGGCTACGAGCAGTACTTC.

The chain combines TRBV28 with TRBJ1-2; possible D gene TRBD1, 5 bases. V gave up 10 bases and J gave up 3 bases, with 24 bases separating them. From germline, CDR1 is MDHEN and CDR2 SYDVKM. The length of the CDR3 is 16 residues. The CDR3 is CATPGGRVRGDYGYTF. CDR3 bases: TGTGCCACCCCCGGCGGTAGGGTGAGAGGGGACTATGGCTACACCTTC.

This rearrangement joins TRBV11-3 to TRBJ1-2; TRBD1 matches 9 bases. Germline V gene data show CDR1 as SGHNT and CDR2 as YENEEA. The length of the CDR3 is 16 residues. V was clipped by 5 bases and J by 4 bases; unmatched bases: 11. The CDR3 protein is CASSHHTTGGGYGYTF. The CDR3, as DNA: TGTGCCAGCAGCCATCATACCACAGGGGGCGGCTATGGCTACACCTTC.

V gene TRBV10-3 combines with J gene TRBJ2-4, with D unresolved. The germline V gene encodes CDR1 ENHRY and CDR2 SYGVKD. This CDR3 comprises 16 residues. Between the trimmed V and J ends, which lost 3 bases and 0 bases, there was a span of 12 bases. The CDR3 DNA is TGTGCCATCAGTGATCCCGTTAGCCCAGCCAAAAACATTCAGTACTTC. Protein product: CAISDPVSPAKNIQYF.

J is TRBJ2-7 and V is TRBV10-3; 7 nucleotides agree with TRBD2. Per the germline V gene, CDR1 is ENHRY and CDR2 is SYGVKD. The CDR3 is 15 residues long. Trimming at V came to 2 bases and at J to 3 bases, leaving 7 bases not matched to a gene. The DNA of the CDR3 is TGTGCCATCAGTGAGCTTACTAGCGTAATCTACGAGCAGTACTTC. It is translated as CAISELTSVIYEQYF.

V is TRBV11-3 and J is TRBJ2-3; D perhaps matches TRBD2 (5 bases). Trimming removed 5 bases from V and 6 bases from J, with 12 bases in between. Looked up from germline, CDR1 is SGHNT and CDR2 is YENEEA. This CDR3 has 13 residues. CDR3 residues: CASSRGNRDTQYF. The CDR3 DNA is TGTGCCAGCAGCCGGGGTAACCGCGATACGCAGTATTTT.

This clone was counted once. J is TRBJ2-7 and V is TRBV11-1, with D possibly TRBD1 on 6 matching bases. This CDR3 region has 13 residues. Germline V CDR1 and CDR2: SGHAT, FQDESV (reference sequence). V was trimmed by 5 bases and J by 7 bases, leaving 15 bases between them. DNA of the CDR3: TGTGCCAGCAGCCCCGTGGGGGCGCGGGAGCAGTACTTC. Translating it yields CASSPVGAREQYF.

V usage is TRBV9 and J usage is TRBJ1-2; TRBD1 matches at 8 bases. The CDR3 is 15 residues long. Germline CDR1 is SGDLS and CDR2 is YYNGEE. The junction had 8 bases not matched to a gene; V was cut back by 3 bases and J by 4 bases. The CDR3 loop reads CASSASQGGTYGYTF. The CDR3 nucleotides are TGTGCCAGCAGCGCCTCACAGGGGGGGACCTATGGCTACACCTTC.

The rearrangement joins TRBV5-1 to TRBJ2-1, with 9 bases matching TRBD1. This CDR3 is 16 amino acids long. After removal of 0 bases from V and 3 bases from J, the junction contained 4 bases not matched to a gene. CDR1 is SGHRS, CDR2 YFSETQ, per germline. CDR3 nucleotide sequence: TGCGCCAGCAGCTTGGTCCGGGACAGGGTCTACAATGAGCAGTTCTTC. Encoded protein: CASSLVRDRVYNEQFF.

The gene calls are TRBV7-2 and TRBJ2-5, with unresolved D. Germline V lookup: CDR1 SGHTA, CDR2 FQGNSA. The CDR3 spans 15 residues. Trimming shortened V by 1 base and J by 4 bases, and 13 bases separated the two germline ends. The CDR3 is CASSLGPGGRETQYF. The CDR3 DNA reads TGTGCCAGCAGCTTAGGTCCGGGCGGTCGAGAGACCCAGTACTTC.

This clone was found once. The rearrangement joins TRBV5-1 to TRBJ2-1; TRBD2 matches at 12 bases. V gave up 5 bases and J gave up 5 bases; unmatched junction bases: 2. The CDR3 covers 14 residues. CDR1 SGHRS and CDR2 YFSETQ come from the germline V gene. CDR3 in amino acids: CASRRLAGDNEQFF. The CDR3 DNA is TGCGCCAGCAGACGACTAGCGGGGGACAATGAGCAGTTCTTC.

The J gene is TRBJ2-1, the V gene TRBV16; 8 positions agree with TRBD2. Germline CDR1 reads KGHSY; CDR2 reads FQNENV. The V segment lost 4 bases and the J segment 8 bases; nucleotides outside the gene matches: 10. This CDR3 contains 15 residues. The DNA for the CDR3 is TGTGCCAGCAGCCGTGATAGCGGGATTGGATATGAGCAGTTCTTC. Protein product: CASSRDSGIGYEQFF. Full variable domain (rest looked up from reference TRBV16 and TRBJ2-1): GEEVAQTPKHLVRGEGQKAKLYCAPIKGHSYVFWYQQVLKNEFKFLISFQNENVFDETGMPKERFSAKCLPNSPCSLEIQATKLEDSAVYFCASSRDSGIGYEQFFGPGTRLTVL.

This rearrangement joins TRBV28 to TRBJ1-2, with no clear D. V was shortened by 7 bases and J by 5 bases, with 11 bases between the two germline ends. CDR3 length: 12 amino acids. Per germline, CDR1 MDHEN and CDR2 SYDVKM. The CDR3 protein is CASTPAGYGYTF. DNA of the CDR3: TGTGCCAGCACTCCGGCGGGGTATGGCTACACCTTC.

The rearrangement uses TRBV7-9 and TRBJ2-3; TRBD2 aligns across 11 bases. V lost 5 bases, J lost 3 bases, and 4 bases stayed unmatched. The CDR3 consists of 15 residues. CDR1 SEHNR and CDR2 FQNEAQ come from the germline V gene (reference sequence). The CDR3 DNA reads as TGTGCCAGCAGCCAGGGACTAGCGGAAACAGATACGCAGTATTTT. As protein: CASSQGLAETDTQYF.

The gene calls are TRBV6-6 and TRBJ2-7; D possibly corresponds to TRBD1 (6 bases). The germline gives CDR1 MNHNY, CDR2 SVGAGI (reference sequence). V was clipped by 4 bases and J by 3 bases, with 13 bases between them. This CDR3 has 14 residues. CDR3 in amino acids: CASSSPDRDYEQYF. DNA of the CDR3: TGTGCCAGCAGTTCGCCGGACAGAGACTACGAGCAGTACTTC.

The chain is built from TRBV7-2 and TRBJ1-5; perhaps TRBD1 as D (5 bases). The CDR3 loop spans 13 amino acids. Between the trimmed V and J ends, which lost 2 bases and 6 bases, there was a span of 8 bases. Looked up from germline, CDR1 is SGHTA and CDR2 is FQGNSA. The CDR3 coding sequence is TGTGCCAGCAGCTTATCCGGGGCTCAGCCCCAGCATTTT. It yields the protein CASSLSGAQPQHF.

This chain connects TRBV6-1 to TRBJ1-5; D gene ambiguous. Germline V lookup: CDR1 MNHNS, CDR2 SASEGT. Trimming shortened V by 1 base and J by 0 bases, and 10 bases separated the two germline ends. CDR3 length equals 16 residues. The CDR3: CASSEVGGRSNQPQHF. In nucleotides, the CDR3 is TGTGCCAGCAGTGAAGTGGGAGGGCGTAGCAATCAGCCCCAGCATTTT.

The chain combines TRBV5-8 with TRBJ1-2; TRBD1 is a possible D gene (5 bases). The CDR3 contains 16 residues. V shed 4 bases and J shed 4 bases, with 20 bases lying between them. The germline V gene has CDR1 SGHTS and CDR2 YDEGEE. The chain's CDR3 is CASSPGTQSGFYGYTF. DNA of the CDR3: TGTGCCAGCAGCCCGGGGACGCAGTCAGGCTTCTATGGCTACACCTTC.

This clone has a handful of counts. The chain uses TRBV7-9 and TRBJ2-7, with a tentative D call TRBD1 (5 bases). The germline V gene encodes CDR1 SEHNR and CDR2 FQNEAQ (reference sequence). The CDR3 covers 14 residues. V was pared by 5 bases and J by 6 bases, with 17 bases between. Written as DNA, the CDR3 is TGTGCCAGCAGCAAACCAGGGTTCCAGGGCGAGCAGTACTTC. Translating it yields CASSKPGFQGEQYF.

This clone showed up just a few times. V usage is TRBV10-3 and J usage is TRBJ2-7; 11 nucleotides align to TRBD2. Germline lookup yields CDR1 ENHRY and CDR2 SYGVKD. V lost 6 bases and J lost 5; bases outside the gene matches: 6. The CDR3 length is 14 residues. CDR3 coding DNA: TGTGCCATCAGCTTTAGCGGGAGGGCCAACGAGCAGTACTTC. The encoded protein is CAISFSGRANEQYF.

This clone has a single count. This chain links TRBV19 with TRBJ2-2, with D perhaps matching TRBD1 or TRBD2 (6 bases each). Trimming took off 5 bases at V and 7 bases at J, with 17 bases between the two ends. Germline V CDR1 and CDR2: LNHDA, SQIVND (reference sequence). The CDR3 consists of 15 residues. CDR3 coding DNA: TGTGCCAGTAGTGGAGGAGGGGGGACCCACGGGGAGCTGTTTTTT. It is translated as CASSGGGGTHGELFF.

The chain combines TRBV7-9 with TRBJ1-1; no clear D gene. The germline CDR1 and CDR2 sequences are SEHNR and FQNEAQ (reference sequence). This CDR3 has 12 residues. Deletions cut 3 bases from V and 7 bases from J, with 9 bases between. The DNA for the CDR3 is TGTGCCAGCAGCTTTCGGTCATATGAAGCTTTCTTT. Residues: CASSFRSYEAFF.

The chain combines TRBV30 with TRBJ1-2; 9 bases fit TRBD1. This CDR3 region has 12 residues. CDR1 GTSNPN and CDR2 SVGIG come from the germline V gene (reference sequence). Trimming cost V 5 bases and J 8 bases; bases outside gene matches: 6. In nucleotides, the CDR3 is TGTGCCTGGGACAGGGGGATCGGAGGCTACACCTTC. Translated: CAWDRGIGGYTF. Using reference TRBV30 and TRBJ1-2 for the parts outside the CDR3, the full variable domain is SQTIHQWPATLVQPVGSPLSLECTVEGTSNPNLYWYRQAAGRGLQLLFYSVGIGQISSEVPQNLSASRPQDRQFILSSKKLLLSDSGFYLCAWDRGIGGYTFGSGTRLTVV.

CDR3 nucleotides: TGTGCCAGCTCACCACCCAGTTACTACGAGCAGTACTTC. This sequence encodes CASSPPSYYEQYF. V gene TRBV18 combines with J gene TRBJ2-7; D is undetermined. The CDR3 runs to 13 residues. Germline-derived CDR1 and CDR2 are KGHSH and LQKENI. V was trimmed by 0 bases and J by 3 bases, leaving 6 bases between them.

V gene TRBV11-3 combines with J gene TRBJ2-5; tentative D call: TRBD1 (5 bases). CDR3 size: 16 residues. CDR1 and CDR2 from the germline V gene are SGHNT and YENEEA. V was shortened by 5 bases and J by 1 base, with 17 bases between the two germline ends. The CDR3 spells CASSRNTRTSQETQYF. CDR3 nucleotides: TGTGCCAGCAGCCGAAATACCCGGACATCCCAAGAGACCCAGTACTTC.